The 32 T cell receptor beta chains listed next were all sequenced from one sample in a study of T cells after yellow fever vaccination. TCRdb independently ran MiXCR on the 5' RACE reads; one entry per CDR3 protein. This sample carries 300,000 to 400,000 distinct CDR3 sequences, under 7.5% of them seen once, and the ten largest clones take 15%. The sequencing here drew on PBMCs, taken 5 days after the yellow fever booster vaccination. The receptor source for this set is a man in his thirties or forties who received the YFV17D yellow fever vaccine.

The chain carries TRBV7-2 and TRBJ1-2, with unresolved D. This CDR3 contains 13 residues. The germline gives CDR1 SGHTA, CDR2 FQGNSA. The V end lost 0 bases, the J end lost 4 bases, and 6 bases lay between the germline ends. CDR3 in DNA: TGTGCCAGCAGCTTAGCGGAGTCCTATGGCTACACCTTC. As protein: CASSLAESYGYTF. The full variable domain, with the rest looked up from reference TRBV7-2 and TRBJ1-2, is GAGVSQSPSNKVTEKGKDVELRCDPISGHTALYWYRQSLGQGLEFLIYFQGNSAPDKSGLPSDRFSAERTGGSVSTLTIQRTQQEDSAVYLCASSLAESYGYTFGSGTRLTVV.

This clonotype was seen a few times. The J gene is TRBJ2-1, the V gene TRBV5-1, with a weak D call TRBD2 (6 bases). This CDR3 is built from 13 residues. Per the germline V gene, CDR1 is SGHRS and CDR2 is YFSETQ. V was trimmed by 3 bases and J by 10 bases, leaving 14 bases between them. CDR3 loop: CASSWSRESEQFF. CDR3 nucleotides: TGCGCCAGCAGCTGGAGCCGGGAGTCCGAGCAGTTCTTC.

This clonotype was seen a handful of times. V usage is TRBV10-3 and J usage is TRBJ2-1, with D perhaps matching TRBD2 (5 bases). The V end lost 7 bases, the J end lost 1 base, and 11 bases lay between the germline ends. Germline V gene sequence: CDR1 ENHRY, CDR2 SYGVKD. The CDR3 is made up of 14 amino acids. CDR3 protein: CAITRDTSYNEQFF. CDR3 bases: TGTGCCATCACTCGGGATACGTCCTACAATGAGCAGTTCTTC.

This clonotype was counted ten times or more. The rearrangement joins TRBV7-9 to TRBJ2-2, with 8 positions matching TRBD1. After removal of 8 bases from V and 0 bases from J, the junction contained 5 bases not matched to a gene. CDR3 length: 15 residues. Per germline, CDR1 SEHNR and CDR2 FQNEAQ (reference sequence). CDR3 residues: CASVDRGTNTGELFF. The CDR3 coding sequence is TGTGCCAGCGTAGACAGGGGTACGAACACCGGGGAGCTGTTTTTT.

Many counts were recorded for this clonotype. This chain connects TRBV6-1 to TRBJ2-7; D possibly corresponds to TRBD2 (6 bases). CDR3 length: 14 amino acids. Germline CDR1 reads MNHNS; CDR2 reads SASEGT. Trimming stripped 10 bases from V and 0 bases from J, with 16 bases between. CDR3 DNA: TGTGCCACCAAACTAGCTTACAGCTCCTACGAGCAGTACTTC. Translation gives CATKLAYSSYEQYF.

There are a few counts of this clonotype. The CDR3 region is CASRLTSGGLLSGANVLTF. CDR3 DNA sequence: TGTGCCAGCAGGTTAACATCAGGGGGCCTTCTCTCTGGGGCCAACGTCCTGACTTTC. The chain employs TRBV6-5 and TRBJ2-6, with 8 bases matching TRBD1. Looked up from germline, CDR1 is MNHEY and CDR2 is SVGAGI. This CDR3 is 19 amino acids long. V lost 6 bases, J lost 0 bases, and 13 bases stayed unmatched.

This clonotype was seen repeatedly, ten times or more. The J gene is TRBJ1-6, the V gene TRBV10-2; D unresolved. The CDR3 is made up of 17 amino acids. The germline CDR1 and CDR2 sequences are WSHSY and SAAADI. V lost 0 bases and J 2 bases, leaving 11 bases between the germline ends. The CDR3 loop reads CASSESIWATYNSPLHF. CDR3 bases: TGCGCCAGCAGTGAGTCAATTTGGGCTACCTATAATTCACCCCTCCACTTT.

The chain is built from TRBV7-2 and TRBJ2-7, with D possibly TRBD2 on 5 matching bases. Deletions cut 1 base from V and 0 bases from J, with 13 bases between. Germline-derived CDR1 and CDR2 are SGHTA and FQGNSA. This CDR3 comprises 16 residues. The CDR3 region has the DNA TGTGCCAGCAGCTTAGTAGGTGGGGAGAGCTCCTACGAGCAGTACTTC. Translation: CASSLVGGESSYEQYF.

This clonotype was picked up many times. The chain employs TRBV7-2 and TRBJ1-1; a possible D gene is TRBD1 (5 bases). The CDR3 covers 14 residues. Germline CDR1 and CDR2: SGHTA and FQGNSA. Trimming pared 1 base from V and 5 bases from J, leaving 11 bases between. The CDR3 DNA reads as TGTGCCAGCAGCTTAGACCCAGAGGGGACTGAAGCTTTCTTT. It yields the protein CASSLDPEGTEAFF.

This clonotype appeared a few times. The J gene is TRBJ2-1, the V gene TRBV5-1, with TRBD2 matching over 7 bases. The CDR3 is 14 residues long. From germline, CDR1 is SGHRS and CDR2 YFSETQ. The junction had 8 bases not matched to a gene; V was cut back by 4 bases and J by 7 bases. CDR3: CASSHTSAVNEQFF. The CDR3 nucleotides are TGCGCCAGCAGCCATACTAGCGCGGTGAATGAGCAGTTCTTC.

This clonotype has just a few counts. J is TRBJ2-7 and V is TRBV5-1, with TRBD2 as a possible D gene (6 bases). The CDR3 is 14 amino acids. V shed 4 bases and J shed 2 bases, with 13 bases lying between them. Germline-derived CDR1 and CDR2 are SGHRS and YFSETQ. The CDR3 sequence: CASSPEGWTYEQYF. In nucleotides, the CDR3 is TGCGCCAGCAGCCCGGAGGGGTGGACCTACGAGCAGTACTTC.

The V call is TRBV28, the J call TRBJ2-1, with D perhaps TRBD1 (6 bases). The CDR3 length is 13 residues. Germline V lookup: CDR1 MDHEN, CDR2 SYDVKM. Trimming shortened V by 6 bases and J by 10 bases, and 16 bases separated the two germline ends. As DNA, the CDR3 is TGTGCCAGCAGCATCTACAGGGTAGGGGAGCAGTTCTTC. Its translation is CASSIYRVGEQFF.

Many counts were recorded for this clonotype. The CDR3 is CASRSGVGNDEQFF. Here the CDR3 DNA reads TGTGCCAGTAGGTCCGGAGTCGGTAACGATGAGCAGTTCTTC. V is TRBV7-9 and J is TRBJ2-1; D remains unclear. V was pared by 9 bases and J by 8 bases, with 20 bases between. Germline CDR1 SEHNR, CDR2 FQNEAQ (reference sequence). CDR3 length equals 14 residues.

This sequence joins TRBV4-2 and TRBJ1-5; no clear D gene. This CDR3 region has 15 residues. CDR1 is LGHNA and CDR2 is YNFKEQ in the germline V gene. V lost 1 base, J lost 2 bases, and 9 bases lay in between. The CDR3 sequence is CASSQGQWGNQPQHF. In DNA, the CDR3 is TGTGCCAGCAGCCAAGGCCAATGGGGCAATCAGCCCCAGCATTTT.

This clonotype came up many times. The chain couples TRBV7-2 to TRBJ2-3, with D perhaps TRBD2 (6 bases). The CDR3 spans 16 residues. The V end was cut by 0 bases, the J end by 2 bases, with 12 bases between. Per the germline V gene, CDR1 is SGHTA and CDR2 is FQGNSA. CDR3 residues: CASSLATRSITDTQYF. The CDR3 nucleotides read TGTGCCAGCAGCTTAGCGACTAGGTCCATCACAGATACGCAGTATTTT.

Ten or more counts support this clonotype. For the CDR3, the DNA is TGCAGCGTTCTTCGGGAAGAGACCCAGTACTTC. The encoded protein is CSVLREETQYF. V gene TRBV29-1 combines with J gene TRBJ2-5; no clear D. Germline CDR1 SQVTM, CDR2 ANQGSEA. The ends were cut back, 5 bases at V and 3 bases at J, with 7 bases in the middle. The CDR3 runs to 11 residues.

This clonotype was picked up many times. The DNA for the CDR3 is TGTGCCAGCAGCTTAGATCGGGCTAAGTGGAACACCATATATTTT. This encodes CASSLDRAKWNTIYF. The chain uses TRBV7-8 and TRBJ1-3; D is unclear. The V gene's germline CDR1 is SGHVS and CDR2 FQNEAQ. With 1 base removed from V and 7 bases from J, the gap between germline ends came to 14 bases. The CDR3 loop spans 15 amino acids.

The chain recombines TRBV20-1 with TRBJ1-5; D is perhaps TRBD1 (5 bases). From germline, CDR1 is DFQATT and CDR2 SNEGSKA (reference sequence). The CDR3 consists of 15 residues. Trimming cost V 3 bases and J 0 bases, with 12 bases left between them. CDR3 loop: CSARAQGNSNQPQHF. CDR3 DNA sequence: TGCAGTGCTAGGGCCCAGGGCAATAGCAATCAGCCCCAGCATTTT.

This clonotype was detected many times. CDR3 in amino acids: CAISDGPSSYNEQFF. Here the CDR3 DNA reads TGTGCCATCAGTGACGGCCCCAGCTCCTACAATGAGCAGTTCTTC. The chain couples TRBV10-3 to TRBJ2-1; D gene ambiguous. Trimming left V 3 bases short and J 0 bases short, with 9 bases between. This CDR3 comprises 15 residues. Germline CDR1 reads ENHRY; CDR2 reads SYGVKD.

This clonotype was detected ten times or more. The chain joins TRBV10-3 to TRBJ2-7; D is tentatively TRBD1 or TRBD2 (5 bases each). The CDR3 is made up of 14 amino acids. Looked up from germline, CDR1 is ENHRY and CDR2 is SYGVKD. V shed 1 base and J shed 6 bases, with 13 bases lying between them. The CDR3 loop reads CAISEYEGTSEQYF. The CDR3, as DNA: TGTGCCATCAGTGAGTACGAGGGGACGAGCGAGCAGTACTTC.

A few counts support this clonotype. The chain uses TRBV15 and TRBJ2-2; 14 positions match TRBD2. CDR1 is LNHNV, CDR2 YYDKDF, per germline (reference sequence). The CDR3 contains 22 residues. The J segment lost 0 bases and the V segment lost 1 base, leaving 13 bases of the junction unmatched. CDR3 residues: CATSRVTLPGLAGASNTGELFF. CDR3 bases: TGTGCCACCAGCAGAGTAACCCTCCCGGGACTAGCGGGAGCCTCGAACACCGGGGAGCTGTTTTTT.

The CDR3 nucleotides are TGCGCCAGCACGAAGGACAGGGCAGGCAATCAGCCCCAGCATTTT. Its protein is CASTKDRAGNQPQHF. The chain employs TRBV4-3 and TRBJ1-5; 8 nucleotides agree with TRBD1. The CDR3 sequence is 15 residues long. V lost 7 bases and J lost 2; bases outside the gene matches: 7. Germline V gene data show CDR1 as LGHNA and CDR2 as YSLEER.

This clonotype was seen more than once but under ten times. The chain carries TRBV12-3 or TRBV12-4 and TRBJ2-1; TRBD2 matches at 7 bases. V was clipped by 6 bases and J by 9 bases; unmatched bases: 11. The CDR3 totals 14 residues. CDR3 in amino acids: CASSPGQAGVEQFF. The DNA for the CDR3 is TGTGCCAGCAGCCCAGGGCAGGCGGGAGTTGAGCAGTTCTTC.

This clonotype has a handful of counts. V is TRBV5-5 and J is TRBJ1-4; no definite D call. Trimming took off 4 bases at V and 8 bases at J, with 15 bases between the two ends. CDR1 is SGHKS and CDR2 is YYEKEE in the germline V gene (reference sequence). The CDR3 sequence is 14 residues long. This CDR3 is CASSRPGSLEKLFF. The CDR3 DNA reads as TGTGCCAGCAGCCGACCCGGGTCACTCGAAAAACTGTTTTTT.

This clonotype has ten or more counts. The chain is built from TRBV7-9 and TRBJ2-1; 10 bases line up with TRBD1. V trimming: 6 bases; J trimming: 7 bases; junction bases outside the gene matches: 3. The CDR3 runs to 13 residues. CDR1 is SEHNR and CDR2 is FQNEAQ in the germline V gene (reference sequence). The DNA of the CDR3 is TGTGCCAGCAGAACGGGACAGGGGAATGAGCAGTTCTTC. Protein sequence: CASRTGQGNEQFF.

This chain joins TRBV12-3 or TRBV12-4 and TRBJ2-3, with TRBD2 matching 8 bases. J was trimmed by 4 bases and V by 4 bases; bases with no gene match: 4. CDR3 length: 14 residues. The CDR3 DNA is TGTGCCAGCAGTTCGGGGGGGGTCCCAGATACGCAGTATTTT. Translating it yields CASSSGGVPDTQYF.

This clonotype has at least ten counts. The V gene is TRBV2, the J gene TRBJ2-7; the D is unclear. CDR1 and CDR2 (germline): SNHLY, FYNNEI. This CDR3 is 10 amino acids long. V was pared by 6 bases and J by 5 bases, with 5 bases between. In nucleotides, the CDR3 is TGTGCCAGCAGGTGGGACGAGCAGTACTTC. The encoded protein is CASRWDEQYF. The full variable domain, its missing parts supplied by reference TRBV2 and TRBJ2-7, is EPEVTQTPSHQVTQMGQEVILRCVPISNHLYFYWYRQILGQKVEFLVSFYNNEISEKSEIFDDQFSVERPDGSNFTLKIRSTKLEDSAMYFCASRWDEQYFGPGTRLTVT.

This clonotype showed up many times. The genes are TRBV20-1 and TRBJ2-1; D possibly uses TRBD1 or TRBD2 (5 bases each). Trimming stripped 1 base from V and 5 bases from J, with 9 bases between. The CDR3 contains 13 residues. Germline CDR1 reads DFQATT; CDR2 reads SNEGSKA (reference sequence). In nucleotides, the CDR3 is TGCAGTGCTAGAGCGGGGCAGAACAATGAGCAGTTCTTC. Its protein is CSARAGQNNEQFF.

This clonotype was detected only a few times. V usage is TRBV12-3 or TRBV12-4 and J usage is TRBJ2-7, with no clear D. This CDR3 region has 14 residues. Trimming removed 8 bases at V and 0 bases at J, with 14 bases between. CDR3 DNA: TGTGCCAGCCGCCCGGCACCTAACTCCTACGAGCAGTACTTC. Translation gives CASRPAPNSYEQYF.

This clonotype was observed at least ten times. This chain uses TRBV29-1 with TRBJ2-3, with a weak D call TRBD2 (5 bases). Per germline, CDR1 SQVTM and CDR2 ANQGSEA. Trimming cost V 4 bases and J 0 bases, with 11 bases left between them. The CDR3 consists of 14 residues. The CDR3 region is CSVGRGSSTDTQYF. The CDR3 DNA reads TGCAGCGTTGGGAGAGGGTCGAGCACAGATACGCAGTATTTT.

This sequence joins TRBV4-3 and TRBJ2-2; possibly TRBD2 for D (5 bases). Trimming took 0 bases from V and 5 from J, leaving 16 bases between them. Germline CDR1 is LGHNA and CDR2 is YSLEER. The CDR3 is made up of 17 amino acids. CDR3 sequence reads: CASSQDWWERETGELFF. DNA of the CDR3: TGCGCCAGCAGCCAAGATTGGTGGGAGAGGGAAACCGGGGAGCTGTTTTTT.

This clonotype has more than one count but fewer than ten. The V call is TRBV19, the J call TRBJ2-2; TRBD1 matches at 9 bases. The CDR3 is made up of 17 amino acids. Germline lookup yields CDR1 LNHDA and CDR2 SQIVND (reference sequence). J was trimmed by 1 base and V by 5 bases; bases with no gene match: 8. CDR3 bases: TGTGCCAGTAGTCCGGGAAGGGGACAGGGGAACACCGGGGAGCTGTTTTTT. Translated, it gives CASSPGRGQGNTGELFF.